This T cell receptor (beta chain) appears in the sequencing data of a study of molecular identifiers for immune sequencing clone quantification (dated by TCRdb to about 2018). Background for the entire study: For a replicate experiment, RNA from roughly 18,000 or 92,000 naive CD8 T cells was divided into five aliquots, and four of the five aliquots were sequenced. The study was a methods study using CD8 T cells to benchmark molecular-identifier clustering-based TCR repertoire sequencing (MIDCIRS) and TCR RNA copy counting.

The CDR3 numbers 15 residues from cysteine through phenylalanine. The retained sequence is limited to the CDR3, 45 bases, with the frame set at the first base. CDR1 LNHDA and CDR2 SQIVND were looked up in the germline V gene (reference sequence). The V end loses 3 bases and the J end loses 0 bases, and a stretch of 8 bases separates them. Libraries were prepared through PCR. Sequencing took place on a NextSeq 500. Bulk TCR libraries were prepared as previously described, using TCR primers listed in Table S5. Total RNA was purified with the Qiagen AllPrep DNA/RNA kit. Before any analysis, reads coming from multiple sequencing runs of the same library were combined into one pool. Per the original workflow: Only reads with exact TCR constant sequence were kept, trimmed to 150 nt, and grouped by their 12-nt molecular barcodes. Reads within each barcode group were sub-clustered using a 15% Levenshtein threshold, and quality-weighted consensus sequences were constructed for each RNA molecule. Non-functional sequences were filtered out, along with any lower-count sequence sitting one edit away from another sequence. Barcode sub-clusters with fewer than 20% of the maximum read count were removed, based on fitting two negative binomial distributions. Clones were called with MiXCR by TCRdb after fastp trimmed the public reads at Q25, and only in-frame beta chains were retained. Rows with a matching CDR3 protein are joined into one entry that keeps the most common DNA and genes. V and J calls and clone size were set by TCRdb, not the authors. This sample comprises hundreds of thousands of distinct CDR3 sequences, 25% of them detected only once. Clones ranked in the top ten supply 0.78% of the sample.

Study-level results and caveats: Highly expanded clone sizes could be underestimated because identical TCR molecules may share a barcode. Without barcode sub-clustering, chimeric consensus sequences inflated TCR diversity; chimeras reached as high as 47%. Modeling gave about 3 recovered TCR RNA copies per cell versus about 10 by digital PCR, implying approximately 30% capture efficiency. Spiked-in Jurkat TCR RNA (approximately 10 copies' worth), which is not part of the donor repertoire, was contained in the naive libraries. In CMV-specific effector cells, over 97% of molecules were held by clones above 20 RNA copies, whereas under 1% of molecules were held by such clones in naive cells. Spiked-in Jurkat TCR RNA equivalent to a single cell was reported to be detectable even among approximately 1 million naive CD8 T cells.

The table lists this clonotype with many counts. The target of this receptor is not known. Nothing much larger sits one base from this clone, and base qualities are not available. Libraries of naive CD8 T cells were generated from about 21,000 to 970,000 sorted cells, with 10%, 30% or 50% of the purified RNA used. Naive CD8 T cells were FACS-sorted as CD8+CD4-CCR7+CD45RA+ on a BD FACSAria II into RLT Plus buffer. To test detection sensitivity, Jurkat RNA equal to ten TCR copies was added to samples of about 20,000-1,000,000 naive CD8 T cells. Enrichment of CD8 T cells was performed with RosetteSep CD8+ T Cell Enrichment Cocktail and Ficoll-Paque, after which ACK red cell lysis was carried out.

The TCR comes from a human donor in good health. Some libraries in this study had Jurkat cell RNA spiked in. The receptor chain draws on TRBV19 and TRBJ2-2, with the D gene call left open. The sequencing sample was made of naive CD8+ T cells from blood, with Jurkat cell RNA spiked in. Read against the paper, the sample's cell subset or site label means: FACS-sorted CD8+CD4-CCR7+CD45RA+ naive T cells. CDR3 sequence: CASSITGANTGELFF. The DNA reads as follows: TGTGCCAGTAGTATCACGGGCGCGAACACCGGGGAGCTGTTTTTT.